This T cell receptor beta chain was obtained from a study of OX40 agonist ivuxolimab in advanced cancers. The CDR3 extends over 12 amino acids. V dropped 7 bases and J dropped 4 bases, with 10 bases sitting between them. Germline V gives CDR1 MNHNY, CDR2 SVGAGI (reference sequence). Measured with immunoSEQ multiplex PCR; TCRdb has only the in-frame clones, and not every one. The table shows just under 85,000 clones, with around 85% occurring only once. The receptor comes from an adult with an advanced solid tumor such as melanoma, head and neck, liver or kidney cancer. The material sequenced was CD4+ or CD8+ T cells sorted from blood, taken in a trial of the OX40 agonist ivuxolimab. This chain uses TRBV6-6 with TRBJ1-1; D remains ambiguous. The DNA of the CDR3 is TGTGCCAGCACTCCCGATCGCACTGAAGCTTTCTTT. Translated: CASTPDRTEAFF.